The source of this T cell receptor (beta chain) is a study of T cell repertoires in cytomegalovirus infection. Study background: The public TCR beta signatures pointed to both CMV infection and matching HLA type.

This CDR3 comprises 15 residues. The ends were cut back, 5 bases at V and 4 bases at J, with 19 bases in the middle. Germline-derived CDR1 and CDR2 are DFQATT and SNEGSKA (reference sequence). TCRdb passed the reads through MiXCR, listing each CDR3 protein once. Of more than 400,000 distinct CDR3 sequences listed, approximately 25% are singletons. Study results and limitations: HLA-C-restricted CMV clonotypes gave the most frequent clonotype in two of eight donors.

In this sample, this clonotype turned up many times. No antigen is known for it. This rearrangement joins TRBV20-1 to TRBJ2-3; a possible D gene is TRBD2 (5 bases). Sequenced: PBMCs. The origin of this receptor is a human donor in good health (CMV status not recorded). Some clones in this sample may be carry-over from other donors' samples. DNA of the CDR3: TGCAGTGCTCTCCGAAAGCCAGAGGGTCCAGATACGCAGTATTTT. Translation gives CSALRKPEGPDTQYF.